This T cell receptor (beta chain) was captured in a study of blood T cell repertoires in COVID-19. Across the whole study: Sites across the United States, Italy and Spain contributed samples from acute and convalescent COVID-19. T cells, B-cell-depleted T cells, or PBMCs provided the cDNA or gDNA that served as material.

In germline, CDR1 is KGHSH, CDR2 LQKENI. CDR3 length equals 17 residues. Trimming stripped 0 bases from V and 9 bases from J, with 21 bases between. As originally analysed: Amplification with reference gene primers provided the estimates of nucleated cell counts. Here immunoSEQ multiplex PCR was the method, and the copy in TCRdb shows in-frame clones only, minus some. V and J calls plus clone size are reproduced from that table; the DNA served to infer D and trimming. In the table there are more than 130,000 clones, 87% of which are singletons. The gene calls are TRBV18 and TRBJ2-1; maybe TRBD1 (5 bases). The sequencing sample was made of peripheral blood. This TCR derives from a woman in her thirties or forties with acute or convalescent COVID-19. Written as DNA, the CDR3 is TGTGCCAGCTCACCACCGGCAGGGCAAGCCCGGTGGAGTGAGCAGTTCTTC. This gives the protein CASSPPAGQARWSEQFF.